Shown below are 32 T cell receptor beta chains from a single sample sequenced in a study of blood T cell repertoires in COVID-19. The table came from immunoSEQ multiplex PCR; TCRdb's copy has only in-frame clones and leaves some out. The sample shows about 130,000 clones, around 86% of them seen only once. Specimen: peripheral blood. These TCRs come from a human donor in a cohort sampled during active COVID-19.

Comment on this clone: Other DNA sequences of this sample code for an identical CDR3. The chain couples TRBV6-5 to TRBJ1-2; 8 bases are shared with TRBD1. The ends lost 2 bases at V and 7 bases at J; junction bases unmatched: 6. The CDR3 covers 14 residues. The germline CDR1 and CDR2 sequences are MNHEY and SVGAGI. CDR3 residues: CASSYTGQGSGYTF. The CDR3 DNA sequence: TGTGCCAGCAGTTACACCGGACAGGGTAGTGGCTACACCTTC.

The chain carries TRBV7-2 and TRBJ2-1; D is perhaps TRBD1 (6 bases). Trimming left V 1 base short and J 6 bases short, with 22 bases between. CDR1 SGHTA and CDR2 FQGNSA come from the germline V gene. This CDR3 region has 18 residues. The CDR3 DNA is TGTGCCAGCAGCTTAGGTGCGTTGGGGGCCAGGCAGGTCAATGAGCAGTTCTTC. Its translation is CASSLGALGARQVNEQFF.

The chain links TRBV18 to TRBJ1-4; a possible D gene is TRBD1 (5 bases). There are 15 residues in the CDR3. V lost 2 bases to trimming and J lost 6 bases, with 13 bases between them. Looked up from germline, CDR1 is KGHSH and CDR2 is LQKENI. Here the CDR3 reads CASSPMGGPDEKLFF. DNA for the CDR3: TGTGCCAGCTCACCAATGGGGGGTCCCGATGAAAAACTGTTTTTT.

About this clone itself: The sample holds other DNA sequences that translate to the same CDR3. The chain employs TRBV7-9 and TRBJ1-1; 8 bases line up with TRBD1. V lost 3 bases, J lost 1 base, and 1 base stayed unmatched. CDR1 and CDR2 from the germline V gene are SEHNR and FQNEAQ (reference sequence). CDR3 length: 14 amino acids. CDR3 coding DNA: TGTGCCAGCAGCTTCGGACAGGGGAACACTGAAGCTTTCTTT. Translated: CASSFGQGNTEAFF.

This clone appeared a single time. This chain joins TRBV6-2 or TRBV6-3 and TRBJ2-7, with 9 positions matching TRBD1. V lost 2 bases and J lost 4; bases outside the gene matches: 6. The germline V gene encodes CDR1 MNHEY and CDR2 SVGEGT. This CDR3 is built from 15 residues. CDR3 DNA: TGTGCCAGCAGTTACGGGGACAGGGTAGGTTACGAGCAGTACTTC. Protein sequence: CASSYGDRVGYEQYF.

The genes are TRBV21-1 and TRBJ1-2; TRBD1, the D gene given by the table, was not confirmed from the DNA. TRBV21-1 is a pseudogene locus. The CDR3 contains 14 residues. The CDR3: CASITTGPFYGYTF. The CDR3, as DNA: TGTGCCAGCATCACGACAGGGCCTTTCTACGGCTACACCTTC.

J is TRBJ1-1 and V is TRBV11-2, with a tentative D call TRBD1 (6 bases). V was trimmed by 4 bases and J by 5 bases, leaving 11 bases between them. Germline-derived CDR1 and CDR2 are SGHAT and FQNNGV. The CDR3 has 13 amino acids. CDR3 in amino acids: CASSSGVSTEAFF. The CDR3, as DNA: TGTGCCAGCAGCTCAGGGGTTAGTACTGAAGCTTTCTTT.

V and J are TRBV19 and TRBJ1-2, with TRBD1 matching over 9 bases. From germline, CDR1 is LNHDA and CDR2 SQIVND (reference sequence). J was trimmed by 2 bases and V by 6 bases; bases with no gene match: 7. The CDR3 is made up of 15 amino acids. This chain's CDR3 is CASRIPGTGNYGYTF. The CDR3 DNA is TGTGCCAGTAGGATTCCCGGGACAGGGAACTATGGCTACACCTTC.

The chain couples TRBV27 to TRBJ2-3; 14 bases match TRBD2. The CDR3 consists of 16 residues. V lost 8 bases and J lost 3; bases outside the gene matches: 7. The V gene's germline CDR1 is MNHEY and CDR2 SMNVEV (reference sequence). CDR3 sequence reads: CASGTSGRYLTDTQYF. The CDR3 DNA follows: TGTGCCAGCGGGACTAGCGGGAGATATCTGACAGATACGCAGTATTTT.

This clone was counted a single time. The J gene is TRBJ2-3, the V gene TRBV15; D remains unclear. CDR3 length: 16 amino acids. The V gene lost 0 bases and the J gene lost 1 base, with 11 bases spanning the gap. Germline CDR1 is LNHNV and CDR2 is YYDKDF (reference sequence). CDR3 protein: CATSRDQVGGTDTQYF. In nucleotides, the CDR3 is TGTGCCACCAGCAGAGATCAGGTCGGCGGCACAGATACGCAGTATTTT.

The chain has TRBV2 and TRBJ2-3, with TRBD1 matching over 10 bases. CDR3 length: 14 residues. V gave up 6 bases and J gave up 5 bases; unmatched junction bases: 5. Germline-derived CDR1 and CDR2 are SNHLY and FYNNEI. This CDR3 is CASRATGGLDTQYF. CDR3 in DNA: TGTGCCAGCAGAGCGACAGGGGGCTTAGATACGCAGTATTTT.

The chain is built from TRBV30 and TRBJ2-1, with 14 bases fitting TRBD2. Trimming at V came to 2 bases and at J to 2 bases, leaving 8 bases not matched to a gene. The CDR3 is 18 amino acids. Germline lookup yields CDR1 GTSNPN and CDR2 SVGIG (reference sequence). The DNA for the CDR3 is TGTGCCTGGAGTAGGGGGACTAGCGGGAGAGCTGCCTACAATGAGCAGTTCTTC. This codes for CAWSRGTSGRAAYNEQFF.

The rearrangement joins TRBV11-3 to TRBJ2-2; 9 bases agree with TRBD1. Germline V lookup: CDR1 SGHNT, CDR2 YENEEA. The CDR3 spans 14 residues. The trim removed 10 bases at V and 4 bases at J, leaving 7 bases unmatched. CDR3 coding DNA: TGTGCCACATCACCGGGACAGGGCACCGGGGAGCTGTTTTTT. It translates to CATSPGQGTGELFF.

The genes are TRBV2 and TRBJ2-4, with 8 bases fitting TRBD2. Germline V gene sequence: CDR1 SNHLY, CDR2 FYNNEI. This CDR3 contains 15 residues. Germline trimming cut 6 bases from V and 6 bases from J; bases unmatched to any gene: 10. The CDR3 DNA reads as TGTGCCAGCAGCGTCCTGACTAGCGCCGCAAACATTCAGTACTTC. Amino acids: CASSVLTSAANIQYF.

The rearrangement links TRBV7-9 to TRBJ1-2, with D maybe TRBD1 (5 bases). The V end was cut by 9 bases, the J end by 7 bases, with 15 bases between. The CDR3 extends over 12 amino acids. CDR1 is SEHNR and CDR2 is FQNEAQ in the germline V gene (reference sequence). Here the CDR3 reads CASMEGWSGYTF. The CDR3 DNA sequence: TGTGCCAGTATGGAGGGGTGGAGTGGCTACACCTTC.

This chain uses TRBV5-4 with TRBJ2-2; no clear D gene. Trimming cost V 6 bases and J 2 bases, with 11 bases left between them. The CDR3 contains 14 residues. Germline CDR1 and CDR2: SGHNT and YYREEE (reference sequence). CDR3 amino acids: CASTLDINTGELFF. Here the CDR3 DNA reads TGTGCCAGCACCTTAGACATTAACACCGGGGAGCTGTTTTTT.

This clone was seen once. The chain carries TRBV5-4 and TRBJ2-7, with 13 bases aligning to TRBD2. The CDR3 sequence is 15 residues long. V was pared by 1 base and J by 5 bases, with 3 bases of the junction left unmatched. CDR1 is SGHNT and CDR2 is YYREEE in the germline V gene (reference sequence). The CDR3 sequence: CASSLPGTSGNEQYF. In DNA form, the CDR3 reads TGTGCCAGCAGCTTGCCCGGGACTAGCGGGAACGAGCAGTACTTC.

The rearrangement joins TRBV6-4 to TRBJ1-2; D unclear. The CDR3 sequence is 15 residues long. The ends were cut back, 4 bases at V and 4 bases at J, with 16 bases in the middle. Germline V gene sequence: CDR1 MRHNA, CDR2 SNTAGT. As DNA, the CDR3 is TGTGCCAGCAGTGCGAGGGATGGGCCGACCTATGGCTACACCTTC. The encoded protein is CASSARDGPTYGYTF.

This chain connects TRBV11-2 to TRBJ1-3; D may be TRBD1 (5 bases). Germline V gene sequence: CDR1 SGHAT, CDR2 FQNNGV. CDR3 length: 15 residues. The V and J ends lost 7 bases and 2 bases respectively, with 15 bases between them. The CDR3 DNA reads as TGTGCCAGCAAAAGGGGTGCGGGGACTGGAAACACCATATATTTT. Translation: CASKRGAGTGNTIYF.

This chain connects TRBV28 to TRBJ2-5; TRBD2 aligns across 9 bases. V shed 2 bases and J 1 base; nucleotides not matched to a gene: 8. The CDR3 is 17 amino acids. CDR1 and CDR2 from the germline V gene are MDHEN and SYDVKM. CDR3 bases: TGTGCCAGCAGTTTAGGATCTCTAGCGGGGTCCCAAGAGACCCAGTACTTC. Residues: CASSLGSLAGSQETQYF.

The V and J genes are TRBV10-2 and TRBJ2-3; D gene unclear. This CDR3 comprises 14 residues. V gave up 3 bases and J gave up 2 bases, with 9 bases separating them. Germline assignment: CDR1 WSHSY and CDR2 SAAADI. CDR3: CASSDRGYTDTQYF. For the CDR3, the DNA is TGCGCCAGCAGTGATAGAGGCTACACAGATACGCAGTATTTT.

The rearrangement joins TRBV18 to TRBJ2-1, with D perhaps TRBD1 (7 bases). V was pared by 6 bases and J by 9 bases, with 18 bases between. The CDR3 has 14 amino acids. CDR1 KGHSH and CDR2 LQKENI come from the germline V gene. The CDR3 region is CASSEDPGGFEQFF. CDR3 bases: TGTGCCAGCTCCGAGGATCCAGGGGGGTTTGAGCAGTTCTTC. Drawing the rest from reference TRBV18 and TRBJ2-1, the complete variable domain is NAGVMQNPRHLVRRRGQEARLRCSPMKGHSHVYWYRQLPEEGLKFMVYLQKENIIDESGMPKERFSAEFPKEGPSILRIQQVVRGDSAAYFCASSEDPGGFEQFFGPGTRLTVL.

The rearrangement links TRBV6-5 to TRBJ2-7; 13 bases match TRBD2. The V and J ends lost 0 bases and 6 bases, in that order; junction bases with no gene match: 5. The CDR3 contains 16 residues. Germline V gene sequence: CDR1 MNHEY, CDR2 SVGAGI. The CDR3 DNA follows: TGTGCCAGCAGTTACTCGACTAGCGGGAGGAGAGGCGAGCAGTACTTC. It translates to CASSYSTSGRRGEQYF.

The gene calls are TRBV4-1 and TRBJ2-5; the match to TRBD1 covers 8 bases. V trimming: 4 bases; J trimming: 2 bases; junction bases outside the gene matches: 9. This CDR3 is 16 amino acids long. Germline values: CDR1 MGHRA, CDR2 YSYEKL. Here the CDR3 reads CASSRGTGPLQETQYF. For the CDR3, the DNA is TGCGCCAGCAGCCGGGGGACAGGTCCCCTTCAAGAGACCCAGTACTTC.

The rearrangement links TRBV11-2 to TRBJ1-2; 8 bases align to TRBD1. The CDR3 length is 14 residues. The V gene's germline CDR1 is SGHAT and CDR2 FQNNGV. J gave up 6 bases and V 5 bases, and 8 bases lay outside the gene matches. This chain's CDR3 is CASSPRDRRNGYTF. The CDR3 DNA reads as TGTGCCAGCAGCCCAAGGGACAGGAGAAATGGCTACACCTTC.

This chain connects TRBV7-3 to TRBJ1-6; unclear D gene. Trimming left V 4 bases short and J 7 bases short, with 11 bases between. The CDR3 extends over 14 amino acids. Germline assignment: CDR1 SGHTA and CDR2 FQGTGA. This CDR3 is CASSYGSGNSPLHF. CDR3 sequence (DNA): TGTGCCAGCAGCTACGGGTCCGGGAATTCACCCCTCCACTTT.

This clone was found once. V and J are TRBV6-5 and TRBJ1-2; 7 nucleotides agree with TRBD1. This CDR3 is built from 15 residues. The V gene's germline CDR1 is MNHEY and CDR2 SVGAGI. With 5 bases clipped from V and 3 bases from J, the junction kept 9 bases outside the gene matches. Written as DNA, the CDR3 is TGTGCCAGCAGTCCACACCCGGGACAGCACTATGGCTACACCTTC. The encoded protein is CASSPHPGQHYGYTF.

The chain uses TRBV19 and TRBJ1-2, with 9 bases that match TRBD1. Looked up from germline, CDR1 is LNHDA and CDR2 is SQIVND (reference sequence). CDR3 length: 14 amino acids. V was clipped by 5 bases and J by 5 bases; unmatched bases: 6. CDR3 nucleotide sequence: TGTGCCAGTAGTGGGGTTGGGACAGGGTATGGCTACACCTTC. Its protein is CASSGVGTGYGYTF.

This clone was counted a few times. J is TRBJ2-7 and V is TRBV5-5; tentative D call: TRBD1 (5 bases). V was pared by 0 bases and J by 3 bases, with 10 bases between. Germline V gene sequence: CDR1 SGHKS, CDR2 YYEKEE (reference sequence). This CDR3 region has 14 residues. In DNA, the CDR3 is TGTGCCAGCAGCTTGGAGGGGCAAGTCTACGAGCAGTACTTC. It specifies CASSLEGQVYEQYF.

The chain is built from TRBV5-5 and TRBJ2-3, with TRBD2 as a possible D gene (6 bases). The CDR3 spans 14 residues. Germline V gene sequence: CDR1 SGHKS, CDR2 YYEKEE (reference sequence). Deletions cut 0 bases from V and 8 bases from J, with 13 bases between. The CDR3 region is CASSLETAGGTQYF. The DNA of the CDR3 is TGTGCCAGCAGCTTGGAGACGGCCGGGGGTACGCAGTATTTT.

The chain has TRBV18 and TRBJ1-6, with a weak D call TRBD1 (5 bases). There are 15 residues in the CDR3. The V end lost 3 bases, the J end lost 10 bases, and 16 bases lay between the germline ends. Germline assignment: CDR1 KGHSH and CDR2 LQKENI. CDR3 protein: CASSPAGTSDSPLHF. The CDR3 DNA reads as TGTGCCAGCTCACCGGCCGGGACTTCTGACTCACCCCTCCACTTT.

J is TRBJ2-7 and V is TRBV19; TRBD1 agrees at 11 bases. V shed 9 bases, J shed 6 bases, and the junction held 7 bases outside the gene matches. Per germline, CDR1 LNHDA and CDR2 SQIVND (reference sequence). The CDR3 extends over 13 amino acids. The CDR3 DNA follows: TGTGCCAGCTCCCGGACAGGGGGCTCCGAGCAGTACTTC. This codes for CASSRTGGSEQYF.